The clone carrying this T cell receptor (beta chain) was seen at least ten times. The antigen is undetermined. The sorted Tregs were CD4+CD25+CD127-/low cells. Full-length variable regions came from constant-region reverse primers plus semi-nested Nested Universal Primer A PCR. TCRdb itself ran the 5' RACE reads through MiXCR, one entry per CDR3 protein. The sample includes 34,000 or so distinct CDR3 sequences, roughly a quarter of them seen just once. The CDR3 has 15 residues. Per germline, CDR1 KGHDR and CDR2 SFDVKD. V dropped 5 bases and J dropped 4; count of bases not matched to a gene: 7. Points from the study as a whole: Tumor Tregs overlapped most with tumor, then blood, naive CD4+ cells. The TCR gene usage of tumor memory CD4+ T cells clustered together with blood and lymph node memory CD4+ cells and with lymph node naive CD4+ cells.

Sequencing used tumor-infiltrating Tregs sorted from the breast tumor. This clonotype was sampled from a female donor with breast cancer. The chain combines TRBV24-1 with TRBJ1-2, with 9 bases matching TRBD1. The DNA of the CDR3 is TGTGCCACCAGTGGAGAGGACAGGGGCACCTATGGCTACACCTTC. Translation gives CATSGEDRGTYGYTF.